Shown below are 20 T cell receptor beta chains from a single sample sequenced in a study of cytomegalovirus exposure and HLA in healthy donors. PCR was performed using 60 Vbeta and 13 Jbeta primers. TCRdb keeps only in-frame clones here, not all; method: immunoSEQ multiplex PCR. The ten most abundant clones cover 2% to 2.5% of a sample with roughly 50,000 clones. The specimen was PBMCs. These receptors all stem from a female donor in good health and CMV-seronegative.

The V call is TRBV5-4, the J call TRBJ2-7; TRBD1 might be the D (6 bases). The CDR3 totals 15 residues. The V and J ends lost 3 bases and 0 bases respectively, with 13 bases between them. Per germline, CDR1 SGHNT and CDR2 YYREEE (reference sequence). CDR3 loop: CASSSETGNSYEQYF. The CDR3 nucleotides are TGTGCCAGCAGCTCCGAGACAGGCAACTCCTACGAGCAGTACTTC. Filled out from reference TRBV5-4 and TRBJ2-7, the complete variable domain reads ETGVTQSPTHLIKTRGQQVTLRCSSQSGHNTVSWYQQALGQGPQFIFQYYREEENGRGNFPPRFSGLQFPNYSSELNVNALELDDSALYLCASSSETGNSYEQYFGPGTRLTVT.

This sequence joins TRBV25-1 and TRBJ1-1; no clear D. There are 15 residues in the CDR3. The germline V gene has CDR1 MGHDK and CDR2 SYGVNS. V dropped 0 bases and J dropped 4 bases, with 12 bases sitting between them. CDR3 bases: TGTGCCAGCAGTGAATATAGAGAGGGCTCCACTGAAGCTTTCTTT. Encoded protein: CASSEYREGSTEAFF.

V and J are TRBV6-5 and TRBJ1-4, with a weak D call TRBD1 (5 bases). V lost 5 bases, J lost 0 bases, and 10 bases lay in between. The CDR3 sequence is 15 residues long. CDR1 and CDR2 (germline): MNHEY, SVGAGI. This CDR3 reads CASSAAGATNEKLFF. CDR3 sequence (DNA): TGTGCCAGCAGTGCCGCGGGGGCAACTAATGAAAAACTGTTTTTT.

The chain has TRBV6-6 and TRBJ1-2, with D possibly TRBD1 on 5 matching bases. Germline V CDR1 and CDR2: MNHNY, SVGAGI (reference sequence). The CDR3 extends over 13 amino acids. Between the trimmed V and J ends, which lost 3 bases and 7 bases, there was a span of 12 bases. CDR3 in DNA: TGTGCCAGCAGTTATGACAGTTTAGGTGGCTACACCTTC. Translating it yields CASSYDSLGGYTF.

This rearrangement joins TRBV9 to TRBJ2-5; a weak D match, TRBD2 (5 bases). CDR1 and CDR2 (germline): SGDLS, YYNGEE. Trimming removed 0 bases from V and 5 bases from J, with 11 bases in between. The CDR3 extends over 14 amino acids. DNA of the CDR3: TGTGCCAGCAGCGTAGGGCCGGGGATGGAGACCCAGTACTTC. It translates to CASSVGPGMETQYF.

The rearrangement links TRBV9 to TRBJ2-2; 7 bases align to TRBD1. The germline CDR1 and CDR2 sequences are SGDLS and YYNGEE. With V trimmed by 1 base and J by 7 bases, 7 bases remained unmatched. The CDR3 is made up of 15 amino acids. In DNA form, the CDR3 reads TGTGCCAGCAGCGTAACCCAAGGGGGCGGCGGGGAGCTGTTTTTT. This sequence encodes CASSVTQGGGGELFF.

The chain carries TRBV4-2 and TRBJ2-7, with a tentative D call TRBD1 (6 bases). This CDR3 has 14 residues. Per the germline V gene, CDR1 is LGHNA and CDR2 is YNFKEQ. Trimming removed 3 bases from V and 3 bases from J, with 12 bases in between. Here the CDR3 DNA reads TGTGCCAGCAGCCAGACCGGGACACTCTACGAGCAGTACTTC. Its translation is CASSQTGTLYEQYF.

This chain joins TRBV29-1 and TRBJ2-3; D is possibly TRBD2 (5 bases). CDR1 and CDR2 from the germline V gene are SQVTM and ANQGSEA. This CDR3 is 12 amino acids long. Trimming shortened V by 5 bases and J by 6 bases, and 12 bases separated the two germline ends. Here the CDR3 reads CSVTRRGDTQYF. In DNA form, the CDR3 reads TGCAGCGTTACCCGACGAGGGGATACGCAGTATTTT.

This chain uses TRBV7-9 with TRBJ2-7; TRBD2 is a possible D gene (7 bases). V dropped 5 bases and J dropped 9 bases, with 23 bases sitting between them. Germline lookup yields CDR1 SEHNR and CDR2 FQNEAQ (reference sequence). This CDR3 is 15 amino acids long. The CDR3 nucleotides are TGTGCCAGCAGCGCCCAGGGAGGGGGAAATACGTGGCAGTACTTC. Its protein product is CASSAQGGGNTWQYF.

This CDR3 reads CASSYLYGREYEQYF. The CDR3 nucleotides are TGTGCCAGCAGTTACCTCTACGGACGGGAATACGAGCAGTACTTC. The chain is built from TRBV6-5 and TRBJ2-7; D is possibly TRBD2 (5 bases). The CDR3 is 15 residues long. The V end lost 2 bases, the J end lost 4 bases, and 15 bases lay between the germline ends. Germline V lookup: CDR1 MNHEY, CDR2 SVGAGI.

This chain links TRBV4-1 with TRBJ1-3; 9 nucleotides match TRBD1. The CDR3 is 17 residues long. V trimming: 5 bases; J trimming: 0 bases; junction bases outside the gene matches: 8. CDR1 and CDR2 (germline): MGHRA, YSYEKL. The DNA of the CDR3 is TGCGCCAGCAGCTACTACCGGGACAGGGTCTCTGGAAACACCATATATTTT. Protein sequence: CASSYYRDRVSGNTIYF.

The genes are TRBV19 and TRBJ1-1; 9 nucleotides match TRBD1. The V and J ends lost 10 bases and 4 bases, in that order; junction bases with no gene match: 7. Germline loops: CDR1 LNHDA, CDR2 SQIVND (reference sequence). The CDR3 runs to 13 residues. CDR3 bases: TGTGCCACCACCACGGACAGGGGCACTGAAGCTTTCTTT. The encoded protein is CATTTDRGTEAFF.

The chain recombines TRBV5-6 with TRBJ2-1, with 7 bases identical to TRBD1. The CDR3 spans 15 residues. The V and J ends lost 4 bases and 6 bases, in that order; junction bases with no gene match: 10. Germline-derived CDR1 and CDR2 are SGHDT and YYEEEE. The DNA for the CDR3 is TGTGCCAGCAGCAGCAGGGGGACCTATAGCAATGAGCAGTTCTTC. Its protein product is CASSSRGTYSNEQFF.

The V call is TRBV5-1, the J call TRBJ2-7; 15 bases line up with TRBD2. Germline trimming cut 4 bases from V and 7 bases from J; bases unmatched to any gene: 9. The CDR3 has 16 amino acids. CDR1 is SGHRS, CDR2 YFSETQ, per germline. For the CDR3, the DNA is TGCGCCAGCAGCCCCGGGACTAGCGGGGGGAGTTGGGAGCAGTACTTC. Its protein is CASSPGTSGGSWEQYF.

This chain uses TRBV4-2 with TRBJ2-3, with 10 bases fitting TRBD2. This CDR3 comprises 17 residues. CDR1 is LGHNA and CDR2 is YNFKEQ in the germline V gene. Trimming took 1 base from V and 3 from J; bases not matched to a gene: 7. The CDR3 sequence: CASSQGQRGGMTDTQYF. For the CDR3, the DNA is TGTGCCAGCAGCCAAGGGCAGCGGGGGGGGATGACAGATACGCAGTATTTT.

The CDR3 is CASSTPAGGNTGELFF. CDR3 bases: TGTGCCAGCAGCACCCCGGCGGGAGGGAACACCGGGGAGCTGTTTTTT. The gene calls are TRBV4-2 and TRBJ2-2; TRBD2 matches at 8 bases. Germline lookup yields CDR1 LGHNA and CDR2 YNFKEQ. With V trimmed by 5 bases and J by 1 base, 6 bases remained unmatched. The CDR3 contains 16 residues.

This sequence joins TRBV13 and TRBJ2-7, with TRBD2 matching 8 bases. The CDR3 consists of 15 residues. The germline gives CDR1 PRHDT, CDR2 FYEKMQ (reference sequence). The J segment lost 5 bases and the V segment lost 10 bases, leaving 16 bases of the junction unmatched. DNA of the CDR3: TGTGCCACCTCGGACCGACTAGCGTTAAGCAACGAGCAGTACTTC. It translates to CATSDRLALSNEQYF.

The chain is built from TRBV7-2 and TRBJ1-6, with D possibly TRBD1 on 5 matching bases. The CDR3 is 14 amino acids. Deletions cut 2 bases from V and 6 bases from J, with 8 bases between. CDR1 is SGHTA, CDR2 FQGNSA, per germline. The CDR3: CASSLQGVNSPLHF. CDR3 coding DNA: TGTGCCAGCAGCTTACAGGGCGTTAATTCACCCCTCCACTTT.

J is TRBJ2-7 and V is TRBV5-4, with TRBD2 matching over 7 bases. The trim removed 4 bases at V and 3 bases at J, leaving 7 bases unmatched. The germline V gene has CDR1 SGHNT and CDR2 YYREEE (reference sequence). The CDR3 sequence is 14 residues long. The CDR3 loop reads CASSDWGGIYEQYF. DNA of the CDR3: TGTGCCAGCAGCGACTGGGGGGGGATCTACGAGCAGTACTTC.

The rearrangement uses TRBV20-1 and TRBJ2-3, with D uncertain. Trimming cost V 1 base and J 8 bases, with 7 bases left between them. CDR1 DFQATT and CDR2 SNEGSKA come from the germline V gene (reference sequence). The CDR3 consists of 11 residues. The CDR3 coding sequence is TGCAGTGCTAGAGTTCCCGGTACGCAGTATTTT. Translated: CSARVPGTQYF.